The 13 T cell receptor beta chains given below trace back to one sample, sequenced in a study of T cells in Graves' hyperthyroidism and ophthalmopathy. RNA transcripts provided the source from which TCR beta CDR3 regions were amplified. Initially, a first-round RT-PCR of the TCR CDR3 employed the HTBI primer set. TCRdb re-called the multiplex PCR reads with MiXCR, one entry per CDR3 protein. The sample contains 380,000 or so distinct CDR3 sequences, roughly 13% of which appear only once. Sequenced sample: blood. All receptors derive from a man aged 25 to 45 with Graves' hyperthyroidism that later progressed to Graves' ophthalmopathy.

The chain couples TRBV9 to TRBJ2-2; D unclear. V was shortened by 0 bases and J by 5 bases, with 8 bases between the two germline ends. CDR3 size: 14 residues. Germline V gene sequence: CDR1 SGDLS, CDR2 YYNGEE. The CDR3 sequence is CASSVGRVTGELFF. The CDR3 coding sequence is TGTGCCAGCAGCGTAGGTCGCGTAACCGGGGAGCTGTTTTTT.

V usage is TRBV20-1 and J usage is TRBJ1-1; D remains ambiguous. V gave up 1 base and J gave up 5 bases, with 11 bases separating them. The CDR3 runs 13 residues. Germline V gene sequence: CDR1 DFQATT, CDR2 SNEGSKA (reference sequence). As DNA, the CDR3 is TGCAGTGCTAGAGGAGCTTGGGGAACTGAAGCTTTCTTT. As protein: CSARGAWGTEAFF.

This clonotype was counted ten times or more. This rearrangement joins TRBV20-1 to TRBJ2-3; TRBD2 matches at 11 bases. V lost 6 bases, J lost 3 bases, and 5 bases stayed unmatched. CDR1 and CDR2 from the germline V gene are DFQATT and SNEGSKA (reference sequence). The CDR3 consists of 14 residues. The CDR3 region is CSADSGGATDTQYF. The CDR3 region has the DNA TGCAGTGCGGATAGCGGGGGGGCGACAGATACGCAGTATTTT.

This chain joins TRBV27 and TRBJ2-5; TRBD1 matches at 7 bases. Germline V CDR1 and CDR2: MNHEY, SMNVEV (reference sequence). After removal of 5 bases from V and 10 bases from J, the junction contained 7 bases not matched to a gene. The CDR3 extends over 12 amino acids. CDR3: CASSRGQSGQYF. The CDR3 DNA is TGTGCCAGCAGTAGGGGACAGTCGGGCCAGTACTTC.

This clonotype was detected only a few times. The chain couples TRBV15 to TRBJ2-3; 7 bases line up with TRBD2. Germline assignment: CDR1 LNHNV and CDR2 YYDKDF (reference sequence). There are 16 residues in the CDR3. V lost 1 base to trimming and J lost 0 bases; unmatched junction nucleotides: 4. The CDR3 region has the DNA TGTGCCACCAGCAGAGGGAGCGGGACCAGCACAGATACGCAGTATTTT. This codes for CATSRGSGTSTDTQYF.

This chain links TRBV12-3 or TRBV12-4 with TRBJ2-1; 7 bases map to TRBD2. This CDR3 region has 20 residues. The ends lost 6 bases at V and 9 bases at J; junction bases unmatched: 29. The CDR3 DNA sequence: TGTGCCAGCAGGTTCGGCTGGACTAGAGCTACTAGCGATCGGTACGGTGAGCAGTTCTTC. As protein: CASRFGWTRATSDRYGEQFF.

This clonotype was recorded a few times. The rearrangement links TRBV14 to TRBJ2-1, with 8 nucleotides matching TRBD1. V lost 2 bases, J lost 8 bases, and 8 bases stayed unmatched. There are 15 residues in the CDR3. The germline V gene has CDR1 SGHDN and CDR2 FVKESK. The CDR3 region is CASSQLDRDPYEQFF. The CDR3 DNA reads as TGTGCCAGCAGCCAACTGGACAGGGATCCTTATGAGCAGTTCTTC.

The table lists this clonotype with many counts. This chain uses TRBV11-2 with TRBJ2-5; TRBD1 matches at 9 bases. Losses at the gene ends were 2 bases for V and 4 bases for J; bases not matched to a gene: 8. CDR1 and CDR2 from the germline V gene are SGHAT and FQNNGV. The CDR3 is 16 residues long. This CDR3 is CASSLRGRTGVETQYF. For the CDR3, the DNA is TGTGCCAGCAGCTTAAGGGGCCGGACAGGGGTAGAGACCCAGTACTTC.

This clonotype was observed at least ten times. V is TRBV5-1 and J is TRBJ2-1; tentative D call: TRBD1 (5 bases). Germline-derived CDR1 and CDR2 are SGHRS and YFSETQ. The V gene lost 1 base and the J gene lost 1 base, with 9 bases spanning the gap. The CDR3 runs 15 residues. CDR3 nucleotides: TGCGCCAGCAGCTTGATGGCAGGGTCCTACAATGAGCAGTTCTTC. Its translation is CASSLMAGSYNEQFF.

This clonotype was picked up many times. This chain connects TRBV11-3 to TRBJ2-7; TRBD1 aligns across 7 bases. Per the germline V gene, CDR1 is SGHNT and CDR2 is YENEEA. This CDR3 region has 14 residues. Unmatched junction bases numbered 4, after V lost 5 bases and J lost 0 bases. As DNA, the CDR3 is TGTGCCAGCAGCCGTACAGGGGTCTCCTACGAGCAGTACTTC. Residues: CASSRTGVSYEQYF. Full variable domain (rest looked up from reference TRBV11-3 and TRBJ2-7): EAGVVQSPRYKIIEKKQPVAFWCNPISGHNTLYWYLQNLGQGPELLIRYENEEAVDDSQLPKDRFSAERLKGVDSTLKIQPAELGDSAVYLCASSRTGVSYEQYFGPGTRLTVT.

Only a few counts were recorded for this clonotype. The chain combines TRBV2 with TRBJ2-7; weak D call: TRBD2 (6 bases). This CDR3 contains 15 residues. The germline gives CDR1 SNHLY, CDR2 FYNNEI. Deletions cut 8 bases from V and 3 bases from J, with 20 bases between. The CDR3 bases are TGTGCCAGCGAGCGAGGGCAGGGAGGCTTCTACGAGCAGTACTTC. Translated, it gives CASERGQGGFYEQYF.

This clonotype has ten or more counts. V and J are TRBV30 and TRBJ2-1; D not certain. The germline V and J ends were trimmed by 3 bases and 7 bases, with 13 bases remaining between them. Germline assignment: CDR1 GTSNPN and CDR2 SVGIG (reference sequence). The CDR3 covers 13 residues. CDR3 sequence: CAWRSSSWNEQFF. The DNA of the CDR3 is TGTGCCTGGAGGTCGAGTAGCTGGAATGAGCAGTTCTTC.

This clonotype was counted ten times or more. The chain carries TRBV7-2 and TRBJ1-5, with TRBD1 matching over 9 bases. CDR1 and CDR2 from the germline V gene are SGHTA and FQGNSA. The junction had 4 bases not matched to a gene; V was cut back by 5 bases and J by 5 bases. The CDR3 runs to 14 residues. Here the CDR3 reads CASSIDRGYQPQHF. The CDR3 region has the DNA TGTGCCAGCAGCATTGACAGGGGGTATCAGCCCCAGCATTTT. Full variable domain (remainder filled in from reference TRBV7-2 and TRBJ1-5): GAGVSQSPSNKVTEKGKDVELRCDPISGHTALYWYRQSLGQGLEFLIYFQGNSAPDKSGLPSDRFSAERTGGSVSTLTIQRTQQEDSAVYLCASSIDRGYQPQHFGDGTRLSIL.